This TCR beta chain was found in a study of cytomegalovirus exposure and HLA in healthy donors. The wider study: From HLA-typed donors, an early data release held around 80 million unique TCRs. Notes on the study in general: Sequencing probably produced one cluster of sequence variants that were highly shared. The authors listed 164 TCR beta chains as cytomegalovirus-associated. Per published reports, the classifier diagnosed cytomegalovirus status with high specificity and sensitivity.

Details on this clone: Its antigen is currently unknown.

PCR used 60 Vbeta primers and 13 Jbeta primers. Sequenced by immunoSEQ multiplex PCR; TCRdb stores in-frame clones only, minus some. The sample includes some 130,000 clones, roughly 79% of them seen just once. CDR3 length: 15 residues. CDR1 and CDR2 from the germline V gene are MNHNS and SASEGT. With 2 bases removed from V and 6 bases from J, the gap between germline ends came to 15 bases. This TCR was sampled from a woman aged 40 to 49 in good health and CMV-seronegative. The sample taken for sequencing was PBMCs. J is TRBJ2-3 and V is TRBV6-1; maybe TRBD2 (6 bases). DNA for the CDR3: TGTGCCAGCAGTGAACTCGACAGTGGAGGGGATACGCAGTATTTT. It encodes CASSELDSGGDTQYF.